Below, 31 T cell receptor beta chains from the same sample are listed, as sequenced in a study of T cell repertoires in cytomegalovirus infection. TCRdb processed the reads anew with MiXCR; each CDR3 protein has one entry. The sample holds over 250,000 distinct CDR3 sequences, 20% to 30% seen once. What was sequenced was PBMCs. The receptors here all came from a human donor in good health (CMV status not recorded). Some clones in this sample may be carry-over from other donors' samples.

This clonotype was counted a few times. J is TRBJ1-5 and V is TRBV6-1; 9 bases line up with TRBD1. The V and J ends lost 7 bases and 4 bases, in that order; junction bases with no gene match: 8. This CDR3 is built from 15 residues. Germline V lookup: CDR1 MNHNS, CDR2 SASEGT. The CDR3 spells CASTPTGGGNQPQHF. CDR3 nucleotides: TGTGCCAGCACCCCCACAGGGGGCGGGAATCAGCCCCAGCATTTT.

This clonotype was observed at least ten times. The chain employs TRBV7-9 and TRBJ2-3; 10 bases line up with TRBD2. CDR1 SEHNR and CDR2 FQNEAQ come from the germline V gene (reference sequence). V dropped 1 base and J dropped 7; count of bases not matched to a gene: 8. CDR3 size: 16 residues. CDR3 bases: TGTGCCAGCAGCTTAGTGAGCGGGGGGGCCAAAAATACGCAGTATTTT. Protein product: CASSLVSGGAKNTQYF.

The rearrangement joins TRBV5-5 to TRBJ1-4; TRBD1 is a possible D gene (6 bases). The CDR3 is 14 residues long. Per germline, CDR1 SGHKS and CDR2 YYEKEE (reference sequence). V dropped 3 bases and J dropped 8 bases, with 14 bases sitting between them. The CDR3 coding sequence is TGTGCCAGCAGCTGGGGGCAGAGTGGGGAAAAACTGTTTTTT. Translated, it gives CASSWGQSGEKLFF.

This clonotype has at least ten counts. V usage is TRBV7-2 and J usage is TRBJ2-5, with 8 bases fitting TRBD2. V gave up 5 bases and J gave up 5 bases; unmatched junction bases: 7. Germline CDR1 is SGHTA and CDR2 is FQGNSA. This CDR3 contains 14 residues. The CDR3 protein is CASSLSGKGETQYF. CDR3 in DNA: TGTGCCAGCAGCCTTAGCGGGAAGGGGGAGACCCAGTACTTC. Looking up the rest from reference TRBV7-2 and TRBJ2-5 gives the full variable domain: GAGVSQSPSNKVTEKGKDVELRCDPISGHTALYWYRQSLGQGLEFLIYFQGNSAPDKSGLPSDRFSAERTGGSVSTLTIQRTQQEDSAVYLCASSLSGKGETQYFGPGTRLLVL.

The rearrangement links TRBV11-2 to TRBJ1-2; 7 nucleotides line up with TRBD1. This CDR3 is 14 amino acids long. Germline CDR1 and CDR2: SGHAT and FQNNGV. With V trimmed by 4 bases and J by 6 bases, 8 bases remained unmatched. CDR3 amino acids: CASSSLKDRDGYTF. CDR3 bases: TGTGCCAGCAGCTCCCTGAAAGACAGGGATGGCTACACCTTC.

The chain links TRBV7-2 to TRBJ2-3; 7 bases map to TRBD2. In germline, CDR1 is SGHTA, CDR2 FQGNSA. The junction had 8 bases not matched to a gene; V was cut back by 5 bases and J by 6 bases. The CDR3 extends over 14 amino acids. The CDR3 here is CASSPGQGGDTQYF. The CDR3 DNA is TGTGCCAGCAGCCCCGGGCAGGGAGGGGATACGCAGTATTTT. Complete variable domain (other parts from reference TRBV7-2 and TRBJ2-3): GAGVSQSPSNKVTEKGKDVELRCDPISGHTALYWYRQSLGQGLEFLIYFQGNSAPDKSGLPSDRFSAERTGGSVSTLTIQRTQQEDSAVYLCASSPGQGGDTQYFGPGTRLTVL.

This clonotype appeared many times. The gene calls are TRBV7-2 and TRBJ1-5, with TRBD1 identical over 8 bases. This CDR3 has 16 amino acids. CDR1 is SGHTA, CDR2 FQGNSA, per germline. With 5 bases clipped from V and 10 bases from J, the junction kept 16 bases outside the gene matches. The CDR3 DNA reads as TGTGCCAGCAGCCTAGGGGATGCCAGGGGGCGCATCCCCCAGCATTTT. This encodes CASSLGDARGRIPQHF.

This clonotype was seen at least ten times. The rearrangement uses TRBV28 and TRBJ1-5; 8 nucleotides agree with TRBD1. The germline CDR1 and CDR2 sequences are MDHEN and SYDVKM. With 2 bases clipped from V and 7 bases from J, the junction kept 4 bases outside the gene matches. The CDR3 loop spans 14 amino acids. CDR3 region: CASSLGQGHQPQHF. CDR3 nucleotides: TGTGCCAGCAGTTTAGGACAGGGTCACCAGCCCCAGCATTTT.

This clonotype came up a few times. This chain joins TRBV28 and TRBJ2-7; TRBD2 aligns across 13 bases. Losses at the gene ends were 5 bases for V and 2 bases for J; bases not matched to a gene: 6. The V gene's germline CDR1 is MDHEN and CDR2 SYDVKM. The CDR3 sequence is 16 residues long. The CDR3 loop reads CASSGGTSGTTYEQYF. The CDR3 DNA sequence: TGTGCCAGCAGTGGGGGGACTAGCGGGACCACCTACGAGCAGTACTTC.

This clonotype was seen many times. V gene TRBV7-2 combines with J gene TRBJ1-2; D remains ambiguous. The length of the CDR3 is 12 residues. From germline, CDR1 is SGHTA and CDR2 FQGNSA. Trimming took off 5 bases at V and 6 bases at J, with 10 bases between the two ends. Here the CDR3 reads CASSPRSHGYTF. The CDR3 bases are TGTGCCAGCAGCCCCCGGTCGCATGGCTACACCTTC.

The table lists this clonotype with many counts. The CDR3 DNA sequence: TGTGCCAGCAGCTCCAGACAGCGGAGCTATGGCTACACCTTC. It translates to CASSSRQRSYGYTF. The chain couples TRBV7-2 to TRBJ1-2, with D possibly TRBD1 on 5 matching bases. Between the trimmed V and J ends, which lost 4 bases and 4 bases, there was a span of 13 bases. Germline V gene data show CDR1 as SGHTA and CDR2 as FQGNSA. The CDR3 spans 14 residues.

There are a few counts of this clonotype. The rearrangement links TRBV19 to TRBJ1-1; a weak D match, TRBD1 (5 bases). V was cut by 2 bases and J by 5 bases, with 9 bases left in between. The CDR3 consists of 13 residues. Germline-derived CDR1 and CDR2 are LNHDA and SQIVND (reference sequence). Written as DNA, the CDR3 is TGTGCCAGTAGTATAACAGAGGGGACTGAAGCTTTCTTT. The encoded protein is CASSITEGTEAFF.

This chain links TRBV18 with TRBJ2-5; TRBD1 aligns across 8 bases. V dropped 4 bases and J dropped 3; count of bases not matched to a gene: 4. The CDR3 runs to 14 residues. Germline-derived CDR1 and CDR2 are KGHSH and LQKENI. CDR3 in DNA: TGTGCCAGCTCACTCCAGGGACAGGAAGAGACCCAGTACTTC. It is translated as CASSLQGQEETQYF. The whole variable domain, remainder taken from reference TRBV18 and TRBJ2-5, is NAGVMQNPRHLVRRRGQEARLRCSPMKGHSHVYWYRQLPEEGLKFMVYLQKENIIDESGMPKERFSAEFPKEGPSILRIQQVVRGDSAAYFCASSLQGQEETQYFGPGTRLLVL.

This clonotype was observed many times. The CDR3 loop reads CASSRGGVAGPYEQYF. The CDR3 DNA is TGTGCCAGCAGCCGGGGTGGAGTAGCGGGGCCCTACGAGCAGTACTTC. The V and J genes are TRBV7-2 and TRBJ2-7; 8 bases are a match to TRBD2. Germline lookup yields CDR1 SGHTA and CDR2 FQGNSA. Trimming at V came to 5 bases and at J to 2 bases, leaving 11 bases not matched to a gene. The CDR3 is 16 amino acids.

CDR3 coding DNA: TGTGCCAGCATCGAGGCGGGAGAAGCTTTCTTT. Encoded protein: CASIEAGEAFF. V is TRBV6-5 and J is TRBJ1-1; no reliable D call. Germline CDR1 is MNHEY and CDR2 is SVGAGI. The V end was cut by 7 bases, the J end by 8 bases, with 11 bases between. CDR3 size: 11 residues.

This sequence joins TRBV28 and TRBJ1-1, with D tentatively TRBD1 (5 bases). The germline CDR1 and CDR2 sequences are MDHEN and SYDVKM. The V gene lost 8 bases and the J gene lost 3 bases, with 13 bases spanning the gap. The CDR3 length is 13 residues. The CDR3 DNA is TGTGCCAGCGCACGGGGGGTTTACACTGAAGCTTTCTTT. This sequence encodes CASARGVYTEAFF.

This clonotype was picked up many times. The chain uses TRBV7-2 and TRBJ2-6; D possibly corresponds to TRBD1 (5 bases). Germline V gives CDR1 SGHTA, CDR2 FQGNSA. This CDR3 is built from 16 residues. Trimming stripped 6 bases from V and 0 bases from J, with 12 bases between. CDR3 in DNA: TGTGCCAGCAGGAAAGCAGGGCGCTCTGGGGCCAACGTCCTGACTTTC. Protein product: CASRKAGRSGANVLTF.

DNA for the CDR3: TGTGCCAGCTCACCTACGGACAGAGGTGGCTACACCTTC. It specifies CASSPTDRGGYTF. The rearrangement uses TRBV18 and TRBJ1-2; D is possibly TRBD1 (6 bases). CDR3 size: 13 residues. Germline V gives CDR1 KGHSH, CDR2 LQKENI. V was shortened by 3 bases and J by 7 bases, with 12 bases between the two germline ends.

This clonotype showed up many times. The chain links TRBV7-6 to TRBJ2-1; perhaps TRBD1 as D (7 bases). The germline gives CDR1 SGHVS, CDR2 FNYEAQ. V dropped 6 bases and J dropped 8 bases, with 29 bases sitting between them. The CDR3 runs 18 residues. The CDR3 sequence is CASRLGGAAGTGTDEQFF. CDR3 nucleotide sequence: TGTGCCAGCAGGTTGGGGGGCGCGGCGGGAACTGGGACAGATGAGCAGTTCTTC.

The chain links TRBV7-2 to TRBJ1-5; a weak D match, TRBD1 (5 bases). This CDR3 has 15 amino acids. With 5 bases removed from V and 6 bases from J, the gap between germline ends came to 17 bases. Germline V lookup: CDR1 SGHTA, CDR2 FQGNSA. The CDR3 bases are TGTGCCAGCAGCCTGGGATGGGGGGGAGGTCAGCCCCAGCATTTT. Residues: CASSLGWGGGQPQHF.

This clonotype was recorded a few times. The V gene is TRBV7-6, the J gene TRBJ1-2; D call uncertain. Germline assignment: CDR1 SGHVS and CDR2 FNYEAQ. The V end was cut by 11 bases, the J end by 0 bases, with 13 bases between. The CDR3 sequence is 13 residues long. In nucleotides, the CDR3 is TGTGCCGCTCTCGACGGAACTAACTATGGCTACACCTTC. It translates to CAALDGTNYGYTF.

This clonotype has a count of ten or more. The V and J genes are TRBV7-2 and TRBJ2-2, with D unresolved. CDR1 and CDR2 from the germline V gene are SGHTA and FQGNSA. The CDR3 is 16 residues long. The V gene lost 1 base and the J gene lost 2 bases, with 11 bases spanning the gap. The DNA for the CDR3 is TGTGCCAGCAGCTTAGTTCTGGTCCGTAACACCGGGGAGCTGTTTTTT. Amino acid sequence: CASSLVLVRNTGELFF.

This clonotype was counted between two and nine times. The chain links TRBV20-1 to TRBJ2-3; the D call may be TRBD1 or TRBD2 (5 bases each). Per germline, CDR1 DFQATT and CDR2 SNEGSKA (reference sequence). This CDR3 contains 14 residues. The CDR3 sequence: CSAGEGELTDTQYF. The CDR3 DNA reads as TGCAGCGCCGGGGAAGGGGAACTCACAGATACGCAGTATTTT.

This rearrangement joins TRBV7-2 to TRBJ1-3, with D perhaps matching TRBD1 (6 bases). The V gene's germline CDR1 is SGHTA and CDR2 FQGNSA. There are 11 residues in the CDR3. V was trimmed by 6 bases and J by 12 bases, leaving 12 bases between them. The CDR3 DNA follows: TGTGCCAGCAGTTCGGGGGCGTTCATATATTTT. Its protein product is CASSSGAFIYF.

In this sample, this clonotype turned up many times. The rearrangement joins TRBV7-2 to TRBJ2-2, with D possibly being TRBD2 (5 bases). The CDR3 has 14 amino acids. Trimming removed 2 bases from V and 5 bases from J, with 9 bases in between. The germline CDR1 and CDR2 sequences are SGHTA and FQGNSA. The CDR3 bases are TGTGCCAGCAGCTTATTAGGGAGAACCGGGGAGCTGTTTTTT. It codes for CASSLLGRTGELFF. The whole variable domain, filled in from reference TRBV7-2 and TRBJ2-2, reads GAGVSQSPSNKVTEKGKDVELRCDPISGHTALYWYRQSLGQGLEFLIYFQGNSAPDKSGLPSDRFSAERTGGSVSTLTIQRTQQEDSAVYLCASSLLGRTGELFFGEGSRLTVL.

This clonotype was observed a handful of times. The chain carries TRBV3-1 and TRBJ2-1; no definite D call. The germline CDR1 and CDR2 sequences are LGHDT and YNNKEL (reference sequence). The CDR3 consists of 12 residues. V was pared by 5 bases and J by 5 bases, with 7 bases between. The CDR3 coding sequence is TGTGCCAGCAGCGCGCTTAACAATGAGCAGTTCTTC. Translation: CASSALNNEQFF.

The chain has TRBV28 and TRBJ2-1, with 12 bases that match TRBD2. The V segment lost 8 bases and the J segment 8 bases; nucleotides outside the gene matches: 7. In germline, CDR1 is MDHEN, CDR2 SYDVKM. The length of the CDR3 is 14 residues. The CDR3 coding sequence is TGTGCCAGCGGGTGGACTAGCGGGATCTATGAGCAGTTCTTC. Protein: CASGWTSGIYEQFF.

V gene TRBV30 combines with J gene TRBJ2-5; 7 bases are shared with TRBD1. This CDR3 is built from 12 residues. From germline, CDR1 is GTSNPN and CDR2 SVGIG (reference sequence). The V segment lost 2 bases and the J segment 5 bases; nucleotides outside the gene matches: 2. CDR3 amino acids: CAWSPGQETQYF. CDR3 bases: TGTGCCTGGAGTCCGGGACAGGAGACCCAGTACTTC.

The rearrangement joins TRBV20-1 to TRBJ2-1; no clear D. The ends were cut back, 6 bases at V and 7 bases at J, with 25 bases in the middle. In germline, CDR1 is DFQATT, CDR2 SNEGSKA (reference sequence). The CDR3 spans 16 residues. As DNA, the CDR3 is TGCAGTGCCCACTCCCCGACCCGGGCTAGGGAAAATGAGCAGTTCTTC. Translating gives CSAHSPTRARENEQFF.

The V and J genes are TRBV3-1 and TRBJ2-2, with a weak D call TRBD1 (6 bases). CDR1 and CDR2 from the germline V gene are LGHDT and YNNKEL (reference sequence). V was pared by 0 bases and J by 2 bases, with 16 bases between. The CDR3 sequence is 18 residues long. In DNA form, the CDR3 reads TGTGCCAGCAGCCAAGAAACCCCGGACAGACATAACACCGGGGAGCTGTTTTTT. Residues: CASSQETPDRHNTGELFF.

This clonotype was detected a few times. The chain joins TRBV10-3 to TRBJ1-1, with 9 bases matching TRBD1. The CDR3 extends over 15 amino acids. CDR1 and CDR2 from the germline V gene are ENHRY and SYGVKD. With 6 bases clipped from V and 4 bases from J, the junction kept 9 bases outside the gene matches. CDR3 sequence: CAIRATGGSGTEAFF. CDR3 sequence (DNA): TGTGCCATCAGGGCGACAGGGGGTTCGGGCACTGAAGCTTTCTTT.